A selection of T cell receptor beta chains follows, all from one sample in a study of blood T cell repertoires in COVID-19. Repertoires were generated with immunoSEQ multiplex PCR, while TCRdb's copy carries only in-frame clones and drops some. The table records 100,000 to 150,000 clones, roughly 80% of them present only once. The sequenced sample was peripheral blood. The source is a man in his fifties or sixties with acute or convalescent COVID-19. Each CDR3 is given with its conserved first and last residue. The order of the fields is J gene, clone size, V gene, D gene, CDR3 protein, CDR3 DNA. A D gene is named only where the DNA matches it firmly. Some rows have no size entry. The others give once, few or many, or a class for an expanded clone.

TRBJ2-3 | - | TRBV5-4 | TRBD1 | CASQGARDFTDTQYF | TGTGCCAGCCAGGGGGCCCGGGATTTCACAGATACGCAGTATTTT
TRBJ1-6 | - | TRBV2 | - | CASRGEVSYNSPLHF | TGTGCCAGCAGAGGGGAGGTCTCCTATAATTCACCCCTCCACTTT
TRBJ1-5 | - | TRBV5-1 | - | CASSWDSDSNQPQHF | TGCGCCAGCAGCTGGGACTCGGATAGCAATCAGCCCCAGCATTTT
TRBJ1-2 | - | TRBV7-3 | - | CASSPGQTTRGYGYTF | TGTGCCAGCAGCCCAGGACAGACTACCAGGGGCTATGGCTACACCTTC
TRBJ1-5 | - | TRBV19 | - | CASSILGSNLPQHF | TGTGCCAGTAGTATACTGGGGAGCAATCTACCCCAGCATTTT
TRBJ2-5 | once | TRBV7-7 | - | CASSLGWAGTHQETQYF | TGTGCCAGCAGCTTAGGTTGGGCCGGGACTCACCAAGAGACCCAGTACTTC
TRBJ1-4 | - | TRBV19 | TRBD1 | CASSIDLQGASNEKLFF | TGTGCCAGTAGTATAGACCTGCAGGGGGCGAGTAATGAAAAACTGTTTTTT
TRBJ1-2 | - | TRBV10-3 | TRBD1 | CAITPDRVSYGYTF | TGTGCCATCACCCCGGACAGGGTGTCCTATGGCTACACCTTC
TRBJ1-3 | - | TRBV14 | - | CASSPGGFSGNTIYF | TGTGCCAGCAGCCCCGGAGGATTCTCTGGAAACACCATATATTTT
TRBJ2-3 | once | TRBV3-1/TRBV3-2 | - | CASSQDFRAGRLTDTQYF | TGTGCCAGCAGCCAAGATTTTCGGGCGGGGAGACTCACAGATACGCAGTATTTT
TRBJ1-5 | - | TRBV6-4 | TRBD1 | CASRGTGNQPQHF | TGTGCCAGCAGGGGGACAGGGAATCAGCCCCAGCATTTT
TRBJ1-5 | - | TRBV2 | TRBD1 | CASTTTGGGNQPQHF | TGTGCCAGCACCACGACAGGGGGCGGCAATCAGCCCCAGCATTTT
TRBJ1-1 | - | TRBV24-1 | - | CATSGGTREAFF | TGTGCCACCAGTGGGGGGACAAGGGAAGCTTTCTTT
TRBJ2-5 | - | TRBV30 | TRBD2 | CAWSPRSGGSETQYF | TGTGCCTGGAGCCCCCGGAGCGGGGGTTCAGAGACCCAGTACTTC
TRBJ1-6 | - | TRBV7-9 | - | CASSPSLGGNNSPLHF | TGTGCCAGCAGCCCCTCTCTTGGTGGCAATAATTCACCCCTCCACTTT
TRBJ1-1 | - | TRBV28 | - | CASSIAGRDEAFF | TGTGCCAGCAGTATTGCGGGGCGGGATGAAGCTTTCTTT
TRBJ1-1 | - | TRBV19 | - | CASSPTRDRTEAFF | TGTGCCAGCAGTCCTACCCGAGATCGCACTGAAGCTTTCTTT
TRBJ2-2 | - | TRBV27 | TRBD1 | CASSWGQLGELFF | TGTGCCAGCAGTTGGGGACAGCTCGGGGAGCTGTTTTTT
TRBJ1-1 | - | TRBV5-5 | - | CASRFLGDTEAFF | TGTGCCAGCAGATTTCTAGGGGACACTGAAGCTTTCTTT
TRBJ2-7 | - | TRBV7-2 | - | CASSSPTETKGAYEQYF | TGTGCCAGCAGCTCCCCAACCGAGACAAAGGGGGCCTACGAGCAGTACTTC
TRBJ1-4 | - | TRBV28 | - | CASSPWGGLNEKLFF | TGTGCCAGCAGTCCCTGGGGGGGGCTTAATGAAAAACTGTTTTTT
TRBJ1-1 | - | TRBV2 | - | CASSKQNTEAFF | TGTGCCAGCAGTAAACAGAACACTGAAGCTTTCTTT
TRBJ1-1 | few | TRBV10-3 | TRBD1 | CVTGQGGNTEAFF | TGTGTCACAGGGCAGGGGGGGAACACTGAAGCTTTCTTT
TRBJ2-1 | - | TRBV27 | TRBD2 | CASSLSRGGWNEQFF | TGTGCCAGCAGTTTATCCCGGGGGGGTTGGAATGAGCAGTTCTTC
TRBJ2-2 | - | TRBV10-3 | - | CAIRETGTGELFF | TGTGCCATCAGGGAAACGGGGACCGGGGAGCTGTTTTTT
TRBJ1-5 | - | TRBV5-6 | - | CASSLETNQPQHF | TGTGCCAGCAGCTTGGAAACAAATCAGCCCCAGCATTTT
TRBJ1-6 | - | TRBV4-1 | - | CASSQGWGGYNSPLHF | TGCGCCAGCAGCCAAGGGTGGGGGGGGTATAATTCACCCCTCCACTTT
TRBJ2-7 | - | TRBV5-6 | - | CASSLKPGLVYEQYF | TGTGCCAGCAGCCTCAAACCGGGACTTGTCTACGAGCAGTACTTC
TRBJ2-7 | - | TRBV5-4 | TRBD2 | CASSPTSGAYEQYF | TGTGCCAGCAGCCCGACTAGCGGGGCCTACGAGCAGTACTTC
TRBJ1-4 | - | TRBV14 | - | CASSQGAGKLFF | TGTGCCAGCAGCCAAGGGGCGGGCAAACTGTTTTTT
TRBJ2-7 | - | TRBV6-6 | TRBD2 | CASSRDWREAEQYF | TGTGCCAGCAGCCGGGACTGGCGGGAGGCCGAGCAGTACTTC
TRBJ2-5 | few | TRBV7-9 | TRBD2 | CASSSGVSGQETQYF | TGTGCCAGCAGCTCCGGTGTTAGCGGGCAAGAGACCCAGTACTTC